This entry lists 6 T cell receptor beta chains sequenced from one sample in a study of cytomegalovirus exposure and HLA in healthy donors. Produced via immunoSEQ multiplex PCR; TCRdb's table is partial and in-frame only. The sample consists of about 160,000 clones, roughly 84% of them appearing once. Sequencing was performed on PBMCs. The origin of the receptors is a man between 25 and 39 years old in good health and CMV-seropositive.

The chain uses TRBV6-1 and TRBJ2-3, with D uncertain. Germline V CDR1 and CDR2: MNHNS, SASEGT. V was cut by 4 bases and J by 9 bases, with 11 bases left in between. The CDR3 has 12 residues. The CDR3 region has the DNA TGTGCCAGCAGTGCTGGAGAGTGGACGCAGTATTTT. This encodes CASSAGEWTQYF.

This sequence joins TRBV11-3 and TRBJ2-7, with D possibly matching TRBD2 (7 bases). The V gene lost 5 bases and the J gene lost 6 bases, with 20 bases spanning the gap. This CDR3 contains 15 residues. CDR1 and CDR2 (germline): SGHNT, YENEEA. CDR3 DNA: TGTGCCAGCAGCCAAGGAGTTGCCGGGGGGCGCGAGCAGTACTTC. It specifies CASSQGVAGGREQYF. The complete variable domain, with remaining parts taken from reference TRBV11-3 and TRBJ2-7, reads EAGVVQSPRYKIIEKKQPVAFWCNPISGHNTLYWYLQNLGQGPELLIRYENEEAVDDSQLPKDRFSAERLKGVDSTLKIQPAELGDSAVYLCASSQGVAGGREQYFGPGTRLTVT.

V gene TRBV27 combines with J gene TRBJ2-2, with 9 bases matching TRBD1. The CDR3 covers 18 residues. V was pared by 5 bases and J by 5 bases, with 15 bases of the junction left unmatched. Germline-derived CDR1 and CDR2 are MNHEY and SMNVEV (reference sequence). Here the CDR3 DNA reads TGTGCCAGCAGTATACTAGCCCCTACAGGGGGCCCGACCGGGGAGCTGTTTTTT. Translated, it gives CASSILAPTGGPTGELFF.

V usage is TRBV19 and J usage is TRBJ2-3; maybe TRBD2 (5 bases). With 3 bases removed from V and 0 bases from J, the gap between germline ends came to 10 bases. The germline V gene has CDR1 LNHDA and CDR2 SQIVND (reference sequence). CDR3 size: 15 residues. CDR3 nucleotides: TGTGCCAGTAGTATGTCGCTAGCTAGCACAGATACGCAGTATTTT. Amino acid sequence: CASSMSLASTDTQYF.

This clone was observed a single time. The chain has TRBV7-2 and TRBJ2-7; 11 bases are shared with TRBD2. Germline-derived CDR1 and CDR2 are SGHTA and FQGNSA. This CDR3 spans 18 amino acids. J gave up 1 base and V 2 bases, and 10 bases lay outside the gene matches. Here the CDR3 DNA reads TGTGCCAGCAGCTTAACTTCACTAGCGGGGGTGACTTCCTACGAGCAGTACTTC. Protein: CASSLTSLAGVTSYEQYF. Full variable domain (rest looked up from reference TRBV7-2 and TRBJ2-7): GAGVSQSPSNKVTEKGKDVELRCDPISGHTALYWYRQSLGQGLEFLIYFQGNSAPDKSGLPSDRFSAERTGGSVSTLTIQRTQQEDSAVYLCASSLTSLAGVTSYEQYFGPGTRLTVT.

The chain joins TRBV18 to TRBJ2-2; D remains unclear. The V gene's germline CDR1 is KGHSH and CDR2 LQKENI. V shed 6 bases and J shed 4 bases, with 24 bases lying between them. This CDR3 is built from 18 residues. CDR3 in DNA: TGTGCCAGCTCCCTAGTCGGCAAGTTCCTTCCCGCCACCGGGGAGCTGTTTTTT. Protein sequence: CASSLVGKFLPATGELFF.